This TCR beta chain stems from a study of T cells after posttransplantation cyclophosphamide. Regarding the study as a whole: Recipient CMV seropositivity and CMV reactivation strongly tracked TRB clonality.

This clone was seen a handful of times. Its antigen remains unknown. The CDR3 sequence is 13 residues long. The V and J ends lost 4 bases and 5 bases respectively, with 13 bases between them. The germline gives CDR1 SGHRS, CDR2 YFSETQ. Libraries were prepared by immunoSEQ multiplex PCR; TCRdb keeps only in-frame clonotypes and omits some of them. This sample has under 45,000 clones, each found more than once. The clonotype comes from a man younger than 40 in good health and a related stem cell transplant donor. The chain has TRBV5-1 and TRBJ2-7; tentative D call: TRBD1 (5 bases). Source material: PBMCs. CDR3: CASSQGVPDEQYF. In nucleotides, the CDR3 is TGCGCCAGCAGCCAGGGCGTGCCGGACGAGCAGTACTTC.